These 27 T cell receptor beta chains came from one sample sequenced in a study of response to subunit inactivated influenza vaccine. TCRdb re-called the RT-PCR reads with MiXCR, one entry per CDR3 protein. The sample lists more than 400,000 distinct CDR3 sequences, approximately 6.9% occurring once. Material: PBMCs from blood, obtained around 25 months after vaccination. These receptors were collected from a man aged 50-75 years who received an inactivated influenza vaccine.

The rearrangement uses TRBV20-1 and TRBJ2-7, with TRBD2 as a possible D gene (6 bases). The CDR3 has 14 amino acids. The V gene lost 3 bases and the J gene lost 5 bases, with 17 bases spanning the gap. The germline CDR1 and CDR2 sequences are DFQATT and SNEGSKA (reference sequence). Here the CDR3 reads CSARPGGKVHEQYF. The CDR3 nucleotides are TGCAGTGCTAGGCCTGGGGGGAAGGTGCACGAGCAGTACTTC.

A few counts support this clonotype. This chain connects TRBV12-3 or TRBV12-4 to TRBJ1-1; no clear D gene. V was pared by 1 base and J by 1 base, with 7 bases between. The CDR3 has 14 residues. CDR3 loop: CASSLGHKNTEAFF. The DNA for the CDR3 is TGTGCCAGCAGTTTAGGTCACAAGAACACTGAAGCTTTCTTT.

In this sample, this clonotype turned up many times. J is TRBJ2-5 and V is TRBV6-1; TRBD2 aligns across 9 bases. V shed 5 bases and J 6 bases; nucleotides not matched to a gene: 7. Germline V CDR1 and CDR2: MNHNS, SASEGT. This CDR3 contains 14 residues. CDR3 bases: TGTGCCAGCAGTACGGCGGGGGGGTCGCAGACCCAGTACTTC. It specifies CASSTAGGSQTQYF.

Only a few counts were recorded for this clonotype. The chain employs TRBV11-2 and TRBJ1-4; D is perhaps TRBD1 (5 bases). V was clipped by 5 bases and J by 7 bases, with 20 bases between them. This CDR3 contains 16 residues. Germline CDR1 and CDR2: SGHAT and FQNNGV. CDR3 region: CASSPLRGKKSEKLFF. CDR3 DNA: TGTGCCAGCAGCCCTCTACGGGGGAAGAAGAGTGAAAAACTGTTTTTT.

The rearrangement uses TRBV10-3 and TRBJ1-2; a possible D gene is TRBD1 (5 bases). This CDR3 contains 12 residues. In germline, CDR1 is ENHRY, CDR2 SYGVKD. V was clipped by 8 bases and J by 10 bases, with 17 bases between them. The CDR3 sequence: CAIGVSRGIYTF. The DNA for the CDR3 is TGTGCCATCGGAGTATCTAGGGGTATCTACACCTTC.

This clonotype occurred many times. The CDR3 protein is CSVRRNTEAFF. The CDR3 bases are TGCAGCGTGCGTCGGAACACTGAAGCTTTCTTT. V gene TRBV29-1 combines with J gene TRBJ1-1, with unresolved D. CDR1 and CDR2 (germline): SQVTM, ANQGSEA. The CDR3 covers 11 residues. The V gene lost 6 bases and the J gene lost 1 base, with 6 bases spanning the gap.

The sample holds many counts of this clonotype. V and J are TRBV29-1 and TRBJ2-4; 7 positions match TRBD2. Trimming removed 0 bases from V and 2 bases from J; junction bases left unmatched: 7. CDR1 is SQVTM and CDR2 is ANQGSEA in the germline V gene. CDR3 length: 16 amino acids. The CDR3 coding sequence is TGCAGCGTTGAAGATTTTGGGCGGGGGTCCAAAAACATTCAGTACTTC. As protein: CSVEDFGRGSKNIQYF.

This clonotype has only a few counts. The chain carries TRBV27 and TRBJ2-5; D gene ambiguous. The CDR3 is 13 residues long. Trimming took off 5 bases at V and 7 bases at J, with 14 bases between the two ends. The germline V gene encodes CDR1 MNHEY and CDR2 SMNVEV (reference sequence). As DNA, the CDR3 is TGTGCCAGCAGTGGGGTCGCAGGCGTGACCCAGTACTTC. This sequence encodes CASSGVAGVTQYF.

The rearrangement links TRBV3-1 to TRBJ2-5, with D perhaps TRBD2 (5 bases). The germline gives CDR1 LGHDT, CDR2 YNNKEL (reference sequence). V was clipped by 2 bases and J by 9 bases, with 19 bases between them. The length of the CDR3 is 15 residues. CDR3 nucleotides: TGTGCCAGCAGCCAACCCACTAGTTCTCTAACGGCCCAGTACTTC. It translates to CASSQPTSSLTAQYF.

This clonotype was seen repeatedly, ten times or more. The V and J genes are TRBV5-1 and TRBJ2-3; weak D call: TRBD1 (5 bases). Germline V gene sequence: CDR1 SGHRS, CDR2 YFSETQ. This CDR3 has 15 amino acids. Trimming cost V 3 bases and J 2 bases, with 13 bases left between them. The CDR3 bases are TGCGCCAGCAGCTCATGGGGCCAGTACACAGATACGCAGTATTTT. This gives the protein CASSSWGQYTDTQYF.

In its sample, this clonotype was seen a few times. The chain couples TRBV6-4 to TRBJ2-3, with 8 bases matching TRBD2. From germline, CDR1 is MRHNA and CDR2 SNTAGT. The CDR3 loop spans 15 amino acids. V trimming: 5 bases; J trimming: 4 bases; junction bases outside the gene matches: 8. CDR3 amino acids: CASSPGGGPPDTQYF. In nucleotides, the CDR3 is TGTGCCAGCAGTCCGGGGGGGGGACCCCCAGATACGCAGTATTTT.

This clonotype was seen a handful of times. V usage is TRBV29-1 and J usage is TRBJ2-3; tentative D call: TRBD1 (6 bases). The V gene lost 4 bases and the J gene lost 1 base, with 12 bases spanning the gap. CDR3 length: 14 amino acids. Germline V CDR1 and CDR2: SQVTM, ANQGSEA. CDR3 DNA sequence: TGCAGCGTTGTGTCAGGGGCCCGCACAGATACGCAGTATTTT. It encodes CSVVSGARTDTQYF.

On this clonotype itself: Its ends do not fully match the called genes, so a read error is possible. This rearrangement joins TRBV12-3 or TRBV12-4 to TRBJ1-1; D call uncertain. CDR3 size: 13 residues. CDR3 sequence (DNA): TGTGCCAGCAGTTTGTACGTGAACACTAAAGCTTTCTTT. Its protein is CASSLYVNTKAFF.

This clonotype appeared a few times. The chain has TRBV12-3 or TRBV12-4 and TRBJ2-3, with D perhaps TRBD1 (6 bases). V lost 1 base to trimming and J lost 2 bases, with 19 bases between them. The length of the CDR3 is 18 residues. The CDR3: CASSLVSRGLGFTDTQYF. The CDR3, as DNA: TGTGCCAGCAGTTTAGTGAGCAGGGGTCTAGGTTTCACAGATACGCAGTATTTT.

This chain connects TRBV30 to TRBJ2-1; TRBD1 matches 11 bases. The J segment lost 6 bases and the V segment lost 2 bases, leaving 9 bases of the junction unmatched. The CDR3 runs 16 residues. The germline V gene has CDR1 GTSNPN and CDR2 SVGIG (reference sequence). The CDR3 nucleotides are TGTGCCTGGAGTATCCGGAGGGGACAGGGGGGCAATGAGCAGTTCTTC. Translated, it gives CAWSIRRGQGGNEQFF.

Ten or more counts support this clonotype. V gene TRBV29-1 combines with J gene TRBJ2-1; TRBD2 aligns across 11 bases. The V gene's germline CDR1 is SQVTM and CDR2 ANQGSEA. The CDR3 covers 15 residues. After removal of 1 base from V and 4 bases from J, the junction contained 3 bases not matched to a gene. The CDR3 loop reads CSVEGGLAGYNEQFF. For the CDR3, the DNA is TGCAGCGTTGAAGGCGGACTAGCGGGTTACAATGAGCAGTTCTTC.

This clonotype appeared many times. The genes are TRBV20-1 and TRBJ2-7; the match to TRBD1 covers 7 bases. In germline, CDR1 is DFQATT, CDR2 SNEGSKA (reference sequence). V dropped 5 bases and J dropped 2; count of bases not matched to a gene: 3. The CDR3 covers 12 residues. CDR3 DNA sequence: TGCAGTGCTTCGGGACAGACCTACGAGCAGTACTTC. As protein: CSASGQTYEQYF.

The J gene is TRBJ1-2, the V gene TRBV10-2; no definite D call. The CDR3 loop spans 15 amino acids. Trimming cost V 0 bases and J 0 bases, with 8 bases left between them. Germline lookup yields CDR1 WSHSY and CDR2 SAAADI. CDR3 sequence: CASSESYRANYGYTF. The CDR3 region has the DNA TGCGCCAGCAGTGAGTCGTACCGGGCTAACTATGGCTACACCTTC.

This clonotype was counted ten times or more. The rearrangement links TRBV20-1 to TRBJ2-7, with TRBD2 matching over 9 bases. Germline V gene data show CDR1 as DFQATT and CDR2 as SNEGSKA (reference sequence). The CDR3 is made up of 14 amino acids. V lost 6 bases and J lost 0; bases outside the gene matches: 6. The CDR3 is CSANSGGFSYEQYF. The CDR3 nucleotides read TGCAGTGCCAATAGCGGGGGATTCTCCTACGAGCAGTACTTC.

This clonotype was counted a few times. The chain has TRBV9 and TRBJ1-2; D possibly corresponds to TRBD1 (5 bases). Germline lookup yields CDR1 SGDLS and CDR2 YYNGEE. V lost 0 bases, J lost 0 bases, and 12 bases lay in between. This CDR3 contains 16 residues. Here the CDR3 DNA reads TGTGCCAGCAGCGTAGGGGGACTCCTAGCTAACTATGGCTACACCTTC. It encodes CASSVGGLLANYGYTF.

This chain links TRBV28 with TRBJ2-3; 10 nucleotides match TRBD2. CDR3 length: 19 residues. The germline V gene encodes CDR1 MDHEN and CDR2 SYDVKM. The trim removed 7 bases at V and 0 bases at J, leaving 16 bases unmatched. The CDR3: CASIYAGASGRVSTDTQYF. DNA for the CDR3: TGTGCCAGCATCTACGCAGGGGCTAGCGGGAGAGTCAGCACAGATACGCAGTATTTT.

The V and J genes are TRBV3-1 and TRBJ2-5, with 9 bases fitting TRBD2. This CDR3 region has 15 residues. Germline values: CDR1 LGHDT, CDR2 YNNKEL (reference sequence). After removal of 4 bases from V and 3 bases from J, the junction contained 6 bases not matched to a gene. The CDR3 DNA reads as TGTGCCAGCAGCCTCGGGACTAGCCGAGAAGAGACCCAGTACTTC. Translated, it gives CASSLGTSREETQYF.

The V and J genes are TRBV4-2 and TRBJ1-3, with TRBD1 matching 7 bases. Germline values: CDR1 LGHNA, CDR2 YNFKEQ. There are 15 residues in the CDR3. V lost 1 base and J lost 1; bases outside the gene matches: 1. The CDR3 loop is CASSQGQGSGNTIYF. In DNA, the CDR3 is TGTGCCAGCAGCCAAGGACAGGGTTCTGGAAACACCATATATTTT.

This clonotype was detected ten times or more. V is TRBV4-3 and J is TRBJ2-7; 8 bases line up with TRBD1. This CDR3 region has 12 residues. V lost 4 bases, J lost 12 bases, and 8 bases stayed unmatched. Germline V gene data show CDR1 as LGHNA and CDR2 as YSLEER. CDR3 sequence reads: CASSPTTGALYF. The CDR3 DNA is TGCGCCAGCAGCCCAACGACAGGGGCCTTGTACTTC.

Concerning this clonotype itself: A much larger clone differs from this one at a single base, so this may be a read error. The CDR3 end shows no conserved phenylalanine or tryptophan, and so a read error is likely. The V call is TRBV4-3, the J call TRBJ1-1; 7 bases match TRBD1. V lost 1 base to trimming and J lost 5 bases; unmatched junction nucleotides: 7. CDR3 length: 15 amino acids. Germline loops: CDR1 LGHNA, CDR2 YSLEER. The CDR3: CASSQGAGGWTEAFS. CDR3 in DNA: TGCGCCAGCAGCCAAGGGGCAGGGGGATGGACTGAAGCTTTCTCT.

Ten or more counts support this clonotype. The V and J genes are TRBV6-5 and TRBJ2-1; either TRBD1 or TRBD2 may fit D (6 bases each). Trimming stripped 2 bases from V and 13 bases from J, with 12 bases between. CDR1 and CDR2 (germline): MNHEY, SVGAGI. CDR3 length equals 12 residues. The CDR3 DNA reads TGTGCCAGCAGTTACATGGGGGGCGAACAGTTCTTC. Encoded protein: CASSYMGGEQFF.

The CDR3 sequence: CASSPTAGTYNEQFF. In nucleotides, the CDR3 is TGTGCCAGCAGCCCGACAGCGGGGACCTACAATGAGCAGTTCTTC. This sequence joins TRBV6-2 or TRBV6-3 and TRBJ2-1, with 7 bases lining up with TRBD2. Germline CDR1 MNHEY, CDR2 SVGEGT. CDR3 size: 15 residues. The ends lost 6 bases at V and 2 bases at J; junction bases unmatched: 7.